The rows below give T cell receptor beta chains drawn from one sample of a study of blood T cells in healthy people across ages. TCRdb ran MiXCR on the 5' RACE reads and lists one entry per CDR3 protein. The sample gives approximately 1,100,000 distinct CDR3 sequences, 40% to 50% of which show up once; over 15% is in the top ten. The sample comprised blood. These receptors were collected from a woman between 55 and 75 years old in good health. CDR3s include the opening cysteine and the closing phenylalanine or tryptophan.

CDR3aa	j_gene	v_gene
CSAPTGTEIYEQYF	TRBJ2-7	TRBV20-1
CASARQGKNIQYF	TRBJ2-4	TRBV6-2/TRBV6-3
CASSFRAPSQFF	TRBJ2-1	TRBV12-3/TRBV12-4
CATGLAGGFEQYF	TRBJ2-5	TRBV24-1
CSASGRVSYEQYF	TRBJ2-7	TRBV20-1
CASSADRSNQPQHF	TRBJ1-5	TRBV9
CASSLTPTSGSSYEQYF	TRBJ2-7	TRBV27
CATSNPGRETQYF	TRBJ2-5	TRBV24-1
CASSFGGRENEQFF	TRBJ2-1	TRBV27
CANSPGGVQYF	TRBJ2-7	TRBV7-3
CASSLDSQVYEQYF	-	TRBV11-2
CAISSSGLGSETQYF	TRBJ2-5	TRBV10-3
CASRDGNEQFF	TRBJ2-1	TRBV27
CSAEVANNEQFF	TRBJ2-1	TRBV29-1
CASSQDAGGKGYEQYF	TRBJ2-7	TRBV3-1